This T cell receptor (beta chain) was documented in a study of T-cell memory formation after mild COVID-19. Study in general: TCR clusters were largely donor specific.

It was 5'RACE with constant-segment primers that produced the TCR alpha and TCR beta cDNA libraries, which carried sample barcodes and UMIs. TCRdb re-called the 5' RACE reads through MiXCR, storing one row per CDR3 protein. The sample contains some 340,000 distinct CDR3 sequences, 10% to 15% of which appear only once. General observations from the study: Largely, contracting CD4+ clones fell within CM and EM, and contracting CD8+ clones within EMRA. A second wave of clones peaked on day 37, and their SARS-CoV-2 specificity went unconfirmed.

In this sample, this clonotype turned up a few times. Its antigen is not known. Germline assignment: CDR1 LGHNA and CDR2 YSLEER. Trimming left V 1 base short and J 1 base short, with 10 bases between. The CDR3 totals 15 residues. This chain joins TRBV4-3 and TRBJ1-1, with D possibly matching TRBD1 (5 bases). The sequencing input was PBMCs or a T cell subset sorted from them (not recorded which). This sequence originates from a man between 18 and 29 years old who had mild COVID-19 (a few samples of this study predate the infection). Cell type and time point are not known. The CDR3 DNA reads TGCGCCAGCAGCCAAGGGGGCCGGGGGAACACTGAAGCTTTCTTT. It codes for CASSQGGRGNTEAFF.